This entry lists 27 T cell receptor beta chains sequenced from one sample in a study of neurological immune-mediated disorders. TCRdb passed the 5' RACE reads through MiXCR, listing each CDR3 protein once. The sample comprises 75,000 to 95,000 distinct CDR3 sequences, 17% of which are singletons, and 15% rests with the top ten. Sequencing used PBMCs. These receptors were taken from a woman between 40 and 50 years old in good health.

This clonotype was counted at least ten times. The CDR3 bases are TGTGCCAGCAGTTTAGAGGGGGAGCTGTTTTTT. Translation gives CASSLEGELFF. The gene calls are TRBV12-3 or TRBV12-4 and TRBJ2-2; D is uncertain. The CDR3 spans 11 residues. The ends were cut back, 1 base at V and 8 bases at J, with 2 bases in the middle.

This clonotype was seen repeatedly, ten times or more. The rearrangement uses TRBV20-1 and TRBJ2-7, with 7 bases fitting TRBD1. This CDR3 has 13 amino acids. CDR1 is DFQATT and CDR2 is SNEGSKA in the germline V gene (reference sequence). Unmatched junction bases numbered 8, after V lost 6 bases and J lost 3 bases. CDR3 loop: CSASFSGGYEQYF. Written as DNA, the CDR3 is TGCAGTGCCAGTTTCTCAGGGGGCTACGAGCAGTACTTC.

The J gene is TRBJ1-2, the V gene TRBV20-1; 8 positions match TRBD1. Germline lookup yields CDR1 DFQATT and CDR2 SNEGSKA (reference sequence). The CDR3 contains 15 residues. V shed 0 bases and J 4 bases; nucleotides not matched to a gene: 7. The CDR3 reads CSARDQGAQSYGYTF. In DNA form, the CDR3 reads TGCAGTGCTAGAGATCAGGGGGCGCAAAGCTATGGCTACACCTTC.

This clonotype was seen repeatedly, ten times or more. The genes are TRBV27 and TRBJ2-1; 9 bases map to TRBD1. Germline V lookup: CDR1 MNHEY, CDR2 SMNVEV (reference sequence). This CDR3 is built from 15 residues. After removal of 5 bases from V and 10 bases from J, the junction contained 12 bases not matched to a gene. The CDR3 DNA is TGTGCCAGCAGTCTAGGGACAGGGAGGAAGAAAGAGCAGTTCTTC. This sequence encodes CASSLGTGRKKEQFF.

In DNA, the CDR3 is TGTGCCAGCAGTGAATATGGGGGGGCGCAAGAGACCCAGTACTTC. This codes for CASSEYGGAQETQYF. The chain carries TRBV25-1 and TRBJ2-5, with D perhaps TRBD2 (7 bases). This CDR3 comprises 15 residues. V was trimmed by 0 bases and J by 2 bases, leaving 10 bases between them. Per germline, CDR1 MGHDK and CDR2 SYGVNS.

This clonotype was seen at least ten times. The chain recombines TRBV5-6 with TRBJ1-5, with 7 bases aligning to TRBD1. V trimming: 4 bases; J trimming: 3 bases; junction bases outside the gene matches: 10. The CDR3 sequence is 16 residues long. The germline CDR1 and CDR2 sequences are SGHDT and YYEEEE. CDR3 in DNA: TGTGCCAGCAGCATCTTTGACAGGGAGATCAATCAGCCCCAGCATTTT. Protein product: CASSIFDREINQPQHF.

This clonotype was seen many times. This CDR3 reads CSAVERRGYTF. The CDR3 nucleotides read TGCAGTGCGGTAGAGCGGAGGGGCTACACCTTC. The genes are TRBV20-1 and TRBJ1-2; D unresolved. V gave up 6 bases and J gave up 8 bases, with 13 bases separating them. The CDR3 is made up of 11 amino acids. The germline V gene has CDR1 DFQATT and CDR2 SNEGSKA (reference sequence).

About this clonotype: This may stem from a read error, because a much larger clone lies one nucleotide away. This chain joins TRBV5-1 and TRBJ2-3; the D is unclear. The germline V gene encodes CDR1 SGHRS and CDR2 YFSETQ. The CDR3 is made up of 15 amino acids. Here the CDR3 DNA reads TGCACCAGCAGCTTGGCCCAGGTAGGGACAGATACGCAGTATTTT. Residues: CTSSLAQVGTDTQYF.

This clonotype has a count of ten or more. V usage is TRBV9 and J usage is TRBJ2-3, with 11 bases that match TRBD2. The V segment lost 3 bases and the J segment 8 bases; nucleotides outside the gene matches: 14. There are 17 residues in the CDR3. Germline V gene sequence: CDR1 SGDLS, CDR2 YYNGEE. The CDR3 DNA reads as TGTGCCAGCAGCGCCCTGACTAGCGGGGCTTCTCTTGGTACGCAGTATTTT. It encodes CASSALTSGASLGTQYF.

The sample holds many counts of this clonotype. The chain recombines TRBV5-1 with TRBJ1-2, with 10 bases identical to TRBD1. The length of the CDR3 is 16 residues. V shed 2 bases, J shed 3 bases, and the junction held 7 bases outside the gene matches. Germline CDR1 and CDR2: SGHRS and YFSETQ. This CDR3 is CASSFDRGRGDYGYTF. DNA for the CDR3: TGCGCCAGCAGCTTCGACAGGGGGCGCGGGGACTATGGCTACACCTTC.

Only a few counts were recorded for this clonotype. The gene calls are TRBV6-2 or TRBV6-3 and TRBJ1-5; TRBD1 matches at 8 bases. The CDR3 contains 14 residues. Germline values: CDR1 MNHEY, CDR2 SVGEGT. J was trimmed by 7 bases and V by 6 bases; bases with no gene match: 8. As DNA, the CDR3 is TGTGCCAGCAGAAGCCCAGGGGGCGGCCAGCCCCAGCATTTT. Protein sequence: CASRSPGGGQPQHF.

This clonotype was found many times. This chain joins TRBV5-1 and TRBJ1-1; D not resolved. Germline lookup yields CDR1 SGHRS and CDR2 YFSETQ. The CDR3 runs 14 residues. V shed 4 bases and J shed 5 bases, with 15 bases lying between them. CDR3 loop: CASSQDFTGTEAFF. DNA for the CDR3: TGCGCCAGCAGCCAGGACTTCACGGGGACTGAAGCTTTCTTT.

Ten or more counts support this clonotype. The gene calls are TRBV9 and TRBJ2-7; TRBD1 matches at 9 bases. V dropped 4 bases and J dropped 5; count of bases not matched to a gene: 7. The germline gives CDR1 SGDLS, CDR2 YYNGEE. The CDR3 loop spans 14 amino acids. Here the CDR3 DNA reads TGTGCCAGCAGCTCGGACAGGGGTCGCAACGAGCAGTACTTC. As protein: CASSSDRGRNEQYF.

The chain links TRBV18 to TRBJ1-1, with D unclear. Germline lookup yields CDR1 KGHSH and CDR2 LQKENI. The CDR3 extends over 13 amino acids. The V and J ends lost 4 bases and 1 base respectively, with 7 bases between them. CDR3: CASSQGWNTEAFF. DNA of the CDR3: TGTGCCAGCTCACAGGGTTGGAACACTGAAGCTTTCTTT.

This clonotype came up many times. For the CDR3, the DNA is TGTGCCAGCAGTTTTGAACGGCAGTCCGCCTACGAGCAGTACGTC. It encodes CASSFERQSAYEQYV. This sequence joins TRBV28 and TRBJ2-7; D uncertain. Trimming stripped 3 bases from V and 2 bases from J, with 14 bases between. The CDR3 totals 15 residues. From germline, CDR1 is MDHEN and CDR2 SYDVKM.

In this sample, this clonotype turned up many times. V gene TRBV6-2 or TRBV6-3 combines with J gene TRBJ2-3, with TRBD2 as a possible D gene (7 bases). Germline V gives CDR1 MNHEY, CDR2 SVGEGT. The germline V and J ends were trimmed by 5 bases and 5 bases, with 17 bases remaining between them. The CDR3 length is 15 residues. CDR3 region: CASSDAGAGRDTQYF. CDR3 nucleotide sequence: TGTGCCAGCAGTGACGCGGGGGCAGGGAGAGATACGCAGTATTTT.

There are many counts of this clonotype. The CDR3 bases are TGCGCCAGCAGTGAGAATCCGGAAGGTCAGCCCCAGCATTTT. Protein: CASSENPEGQPQHF. The chain joins TRBV10-2 to TRBJ1-5, with D hard to call. This CDR3 comprises 14 residues. Trimming cost V 2 bases and J 6 bases, with 11 bases left between them. Germline-derived CDR1 and CDR2 are WSHSY and SAAADI.

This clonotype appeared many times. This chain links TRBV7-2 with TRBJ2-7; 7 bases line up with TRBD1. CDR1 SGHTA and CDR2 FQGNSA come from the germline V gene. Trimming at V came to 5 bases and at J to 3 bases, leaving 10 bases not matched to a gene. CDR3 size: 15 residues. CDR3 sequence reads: CASSPRPGQIYEQYV. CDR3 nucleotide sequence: TGTGCCAGCAGCCCCAGACCGGGACAGATCTACGAGCAGTACGTC.

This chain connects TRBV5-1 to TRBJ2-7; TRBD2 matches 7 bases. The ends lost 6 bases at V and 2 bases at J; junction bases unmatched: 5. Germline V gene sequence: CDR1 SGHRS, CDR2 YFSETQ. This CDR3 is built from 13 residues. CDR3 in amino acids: CASKREGPYEQYF. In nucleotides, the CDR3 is TGCGCCAGCAAGAGGGAGGGGCCCTACGAGCAGTACTTC.

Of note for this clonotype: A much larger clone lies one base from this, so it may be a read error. The CDR3 sequence: CASSWGQGGKPQHF. Here the CDR3 DNA reads TGTGCCAGCAGCTGGGGACAGGGCGGTAAGCCCCAGCATTTT. V usage is TRBV6-2 or TRBV6-3 and J usage is TRBJ1-5; 9 nucleotides agree with TRBD1. The ends lost 6 bases at V and 8 bases at J; junction bases unmatched: 8. Germline-derived CDR1 and CDR2 are MNHEY and SVGEGT. This CDR3 comprises 14 residues.

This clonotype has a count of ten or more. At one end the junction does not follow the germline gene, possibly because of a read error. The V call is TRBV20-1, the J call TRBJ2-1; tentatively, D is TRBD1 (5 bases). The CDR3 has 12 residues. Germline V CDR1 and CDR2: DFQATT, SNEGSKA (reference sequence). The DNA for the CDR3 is TGCAGTGCCCAGGGTGGGGCCTCAACCCAGATCTTC. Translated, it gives CSAQGGASTQIF.

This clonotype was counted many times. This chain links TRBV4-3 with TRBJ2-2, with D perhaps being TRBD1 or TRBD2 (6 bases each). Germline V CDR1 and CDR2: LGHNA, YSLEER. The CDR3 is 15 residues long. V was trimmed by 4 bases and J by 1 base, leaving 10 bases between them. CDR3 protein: CASSPGGMNTGELFF. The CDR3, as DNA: TGCGCCAGCAGCCCCGGGGGCATGAACACCGGGGAGCTGTTTTTT.

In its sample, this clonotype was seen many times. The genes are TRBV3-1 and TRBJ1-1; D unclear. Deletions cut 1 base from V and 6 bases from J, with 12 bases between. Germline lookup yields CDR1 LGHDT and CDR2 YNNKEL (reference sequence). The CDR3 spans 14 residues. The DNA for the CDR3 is TGTGCCAGCAGCCAAGGATTTCAGCCCTCTGAAGCTTTCTTT. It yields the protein CASSQGFQPSEAFF.

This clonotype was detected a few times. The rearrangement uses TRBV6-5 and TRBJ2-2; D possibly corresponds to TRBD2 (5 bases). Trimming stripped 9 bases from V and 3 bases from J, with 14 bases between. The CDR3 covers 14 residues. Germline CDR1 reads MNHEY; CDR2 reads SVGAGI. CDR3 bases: TGTGCCAGGTGCGCGGGTTCCGACACCGGGGAGCTGTTTTTT. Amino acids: CARCAGSDTGELFF.

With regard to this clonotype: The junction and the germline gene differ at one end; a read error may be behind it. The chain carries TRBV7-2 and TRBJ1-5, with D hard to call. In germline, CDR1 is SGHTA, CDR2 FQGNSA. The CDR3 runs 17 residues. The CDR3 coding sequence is TGTGCCATCAGCCCCGGGCCCTACACTTATAGCTATCAGCCCCAGCATTTT. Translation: CAISPGPYTYSYQPQHF.

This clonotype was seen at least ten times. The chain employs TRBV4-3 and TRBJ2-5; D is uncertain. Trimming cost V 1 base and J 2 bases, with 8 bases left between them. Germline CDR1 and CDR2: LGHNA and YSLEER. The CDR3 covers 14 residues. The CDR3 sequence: CASSQGSSQETQYF. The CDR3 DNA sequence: TGCGCCAGCAGCCAAGGGTCCTCACAAGAGACCCAGTACTTC.

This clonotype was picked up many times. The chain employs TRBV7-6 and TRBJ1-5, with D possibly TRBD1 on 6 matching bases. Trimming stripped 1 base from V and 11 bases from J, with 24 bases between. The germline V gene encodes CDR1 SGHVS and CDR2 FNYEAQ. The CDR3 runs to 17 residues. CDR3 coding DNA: TGTGCCAGCAGCTTAGGGTTAGGGACACCCCTGGGTACGACCCAGCATTTT. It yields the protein CASSLGLGTPLGTTQHF. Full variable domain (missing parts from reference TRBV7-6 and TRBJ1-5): GAGVSQSPRYKVTKRGQDVALRCDPISGHVSLYWYRQALGQGPEFLTYFNYEAQQDKSGLPNDRFSAERPEGSISTLTIQRTEQRDSAMYRCASSLGLGTPLGTTQHFGDGTRLSIL.